These 14 T cell receptor beta chains were sequenced from one sample in a study of blood T cell repertoires in COVID-19. Profiled with immunoSEQ multiplex PCR; TCRdb holds only in-frame clones, not every one. The data hold more than 200,000 clones, with about 80% observed a single time. Sequenced material: peripheral blood. The receptors stem from a man aged 80 or over with acute or convalescent COVID-19.

The chain recombines TRBV6-6 with TRBJ2-7, with 11 bases fitting TRBD2. Germline V lookup: CDR1 MNHNY, CDR2 SVGAGI (reference sequence). This CDR3 is built from 17 residues. J lost 1 base, V lost 5 bases, and 10 bases had no gene match. The CDR3 is CASSPGLAGFRSYEQYF. CDR3 DNA sequence: TGTGCCAGCAGTCCCGGACTAGCGGGCTTTCGTTCCTACGAGCAGTACTTC.

The chain links TRBV15 to TRBJ1-2; TRBD1 aligns across 8 bases. From germline, CDR1 is LNHNV and CDR2 YYDKDF (reference sequence). Trimming cost V 6 bases and J 7 bases; bases outside gene matches: 7. CDR3 size: 13 residues. This CDR3 reads CATSNDRGFGYTF. In nucleotides, the CDR3 is TGTGCCACCAGTAACGACAGGGGTTTTGGCTACACCTTC. Supplemented by reference TRBV15 and TRBJ1-2, the full variable domain reads DAMVIQNPRYQVTQFGKPVTLSCSQTLNHNVMYWYQQKSSQAPKLLFHYYDKDFNNEADTPDNFQSRRPNTSFCFLDIRSPGLGDTAMYLCATSNDRGFGYTFGSGTRLTVV.

The V gene is TRBV19, the J gene TRBJ1-1; tentatively, D is TRBD1 (6 bases). The germline CDR1 and CDR2 sequences are LNHDA and SQIVND (reference sequence). The germline V and J ends were trimmed by 7 bases and 4 bases, with 16 bases remaining between them. This CDR3 comprises 14 residues. The CDR3, as DNA: TGTGCCAGTATTGGACCAGGGGCGGGCACTGAAGCTTTCTTT. Encoded protein: CASIGPGAGTEAFF.

The V and J genes are TRBV25-1 and TRBJ1-1, with 7 bases lining up with TRBD1. J lost 3 bases, V lost 1 base, and 5 bases had no gene match. This CDR3 spans 15 amino acids. The germline V gene encodes CDR1 MGHDK and CDR2 SYGVNS. CDR3 region: CASSESGGGYTEAFF. CDR3 bases: TGTGCCAGCAGTGAATCGGGAGGGGGCTACACTGAAGCTTTCTTT.

The chain carries TRBV28 and TRBJ1-3; 9 nucleotides line up with TRBD1. The V segment lost 5 bases and the J segment 0 bases; nucleotides outside the gene matches: 8. This CDR3 spans 17 amino acids. Germline V gives CDR1 MDHEN, CDR2 SYDVKM. In nucleotides, the CDR3 is TGTGCCAGCAGTCACCGGGACAGGGTGATCTCTGGAAACACCATATATTTT. This translates into CASSHRDRVISGNTIYF.

V and J are TRBV28 and TRBJ1-2, with 7 positions matching TRBD1. This CDR3 comprises 13 residues. V dropped 5 bases and J dropped 7; count of bases not matched to a gene: 7. Germline assignment: CDR1 MDHEN and CDR2 SYDVKM. DNA for the CDR3: TGTGCCAGCAGTCTTCCCGGGACAGTTGGCTACACCTTC. Protein sequence: CASSLPGTVGYTF.

The chain combines TRBV7-9 with TRBJ2-7; possible D gene TRBD1, 5 bases. Germline V lookup: CDR1 SEHNR, CDR2 FQNEAQ (reference sequence). The V gene lost 0 bases and the J gene lost 1 base, with 7 bases spanning the gap. The CDR3 contains 14 residues. The chain's CDR3 is CASSLAGPSYEQYF. The CDR3 DNA reads as TGTGCCAGCAGCTTAGCGGGGCCGTCCTACGAGCAGTACTTC.

This clone was counted only a few times. The chain carries TRBV30 and TRBJ1-1; weak D call: TRBD1 (6 bases). The CDR3 runs to 15 residues. Trimming took off 1 base at V and 6 bases at J, with 18 bases between the two ends. The germline CDR1 and CDR2 sequences are GTSNPN and SVGIG (reference sequence). The chain's CDR3 is CAWSGPQGKVAEAFF. The CDR3 coding sequence is TGTGCCTGGAGTGGGCCACAGGGAAAAGTGGCTGAAGCTTTCTTT. Full variable domain (remainder filled in from reference TRBV30 and TRBJ1-1): SQTIHQWPATLVQPVGSPLSLECTVEGTSNPNLYWYRQAAGRGLQLLFYSVGIGQISSEVPQNLSASRPQDRQFILSSKKLLLSDSGFYLCAWSGPQGKVAEAFFGQGTRLTVV.

The chain couples TRBV30 to TRBJ1-1, with D uncertain. Germline-derived CDR1 and CDR2 are GTSNPN and SVGIG (reference sequence). With 7 bases removed from V and 4 bases from J, the gap between germline ends came to 13 bases. The CDR3 length is 12 residues. The CDR3 nucleotides are TGTGCCTCACACCGGGAGTCCACTGAAGCTTTCTTT. This translates into CASHRESTEAFF.

This clone was observed once. The chain links TRBV30 to TRBJ1-5; D gene ambiguous. The CDR3 contains 12 residues. Looked up from germline, CDR1 is GTSNPN and CDR2 is SVGIG (reference sequence). Between the trimmed V and J ends, which lost 1 base and 6 bases, there was a span of 7 bases. CDR3 nucleotides: TGTGCCTGGAGTGCCCCGGGTCAGCCCCAGCATTTT. It is translated as CAWSAPGQPQHF. The whole variable domain, filled in from reference TRBV30 and TRBJ1-5, reads SQTIHQWPATLVQPVGSPLSLECTVEGTSNPNLYWYRQAAGRGLQLLFYSVGIGQISSEVPQNLSASRPQDRQFILSSKKLLLSDSGFYLCAWSAPGQPQHFGDGTRLSIL.

This clone was seen once. The chain uses TRBV28 and TRBJ1-2; D perhaps matches TRBD1 (6 bases). Germline CDR1 reads MDHEN; CDR2 reads SYDVKM. The CDR3 is made up of 14 amino acids. V was cut by 1 base and J by 2 bases, with 8 bases left in between. The CDR3 reads CASSLSTGNYGYTF. The DNA of the CDR3 is TGTGCCAGCAGTTTATCGACAGGCAACTATGGCTACACCTTC.

V usage is TRBV24-1 and J usage is TRBJ1-5; D might be TRBD1 (5 bases). Trimming took off 5 bases at V and 2 bases at J, with 9 bases between the two ends. CDR1 is KGHDR, CDR2 SFDVKD, per germline. The CDR3 loop spans 14 amino acids. In DNA form, the CDR3 reads TGTGCCACCAGTGTGGGCAGGGGCAATCAGCCCCAGCATTTT. Translation gives CATSVGRGNQPQHF.

This clone was seen once. The V call is TRBV15, the J call TRBJ2-7; 7 bases match TRBD1. Losses at the gene ends were 1 base for V and 9 bases for J; bases not matched to a gene: 3. The CDR3 is 12 amino acids. Germline assignment: CDR1 LNHNV and CDR2 YYDKDF (reference sequence). The CDR3: CATSRGGQMQYF. As DNA, the CDR3 is TGTGCCACCAGCAGAGGGGGACAGATGCAGTACTTC.

V and J are TRBV4-1 and TRBJ2-5; TRBD2 aligns across 11 bases. Trimming removed 4 bases from V and 4 bases from J; junction bases left unmatched: 8. The germline CDR1 and CDR2 sequences are MGHRA and YSYEKL. The CDR3 covers 16 residues. The CDR3 protein is CASSPRRLAGGETQYF. CDR3 DNA sequence: TGCGCCAGCAGCCCACGCCGGCTAGCGGGAGGAGAGACCCAGTACTTC.